This TCR beta chain was observed in a study of cytomegalovirus exposure and HLA in healthy donors. Study context: Per a later analysis, the roughly 700 first-cohort and 120 or so validation repertoires shared one platform.

About this clone: Its antigen is not known.

Sequencing used immunoSEQ multiplex PCR; TCRdb keeps in-frame clones, though not all of them. This table has some 210,000 clones, around four fifths appearing once. Overall study results and limits: Among TCR beta chains, those listed as cytomegalovirus-associated numbered some 160. In vitro data verified a few CMV-associated chains as specific for CMV antigens.

This receptor was obtained from a woman aged 18-30 years in good health and CMV-seronegative. Sequenced sample: PBMCs.

The CDR3 sequence: CASSGLADEQYF. In DNA form, the CDR3 reads TGTGCCAGCAGTGGACTAGCGGACGAGCAGTACTTC. The chain links TRBV2 to TRBJ2-7, with 9 bases fitting TRBD2. This CDR3 is 12 amino acids long. Germline loops: CDR1 SNHLY, CDR2 FYNNEI. The junction had 0 bases not matched to a gene; V was cut back by 4 bases and J by 5 bases.